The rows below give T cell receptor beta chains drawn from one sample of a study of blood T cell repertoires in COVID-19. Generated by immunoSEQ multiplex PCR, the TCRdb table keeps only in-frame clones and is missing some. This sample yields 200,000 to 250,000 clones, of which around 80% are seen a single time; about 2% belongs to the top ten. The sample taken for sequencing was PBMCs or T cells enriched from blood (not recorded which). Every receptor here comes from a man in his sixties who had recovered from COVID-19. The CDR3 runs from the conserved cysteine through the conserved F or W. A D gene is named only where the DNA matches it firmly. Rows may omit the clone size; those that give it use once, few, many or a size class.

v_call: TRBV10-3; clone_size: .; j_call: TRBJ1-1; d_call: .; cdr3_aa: CATSTGIDTEAFF; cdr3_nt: TGTGCCACCAGTACAGGGATCGACACTGAAGCTTTCTTT
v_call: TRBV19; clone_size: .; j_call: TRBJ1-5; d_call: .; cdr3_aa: CASSAGPSTQPQHF; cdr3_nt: TGTGCCAGTAGTGCGGGACCAAGCACTCAGCCCCAGCATTTT
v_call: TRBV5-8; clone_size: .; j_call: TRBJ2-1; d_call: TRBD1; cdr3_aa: CASSLVGQGVEQFF; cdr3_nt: TGTGCCAGCAGCTTGGTGGGACAGGGAGTTGAGCAGTTCTTC
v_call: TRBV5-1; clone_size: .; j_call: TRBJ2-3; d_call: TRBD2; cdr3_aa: CASSLELALSTDTQYF; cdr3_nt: TGCGCCAGCAGCTTGGAACTAGCGCTTAGCACAGATACGCAGTATTTT
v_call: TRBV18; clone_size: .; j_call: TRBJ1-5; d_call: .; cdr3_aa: CASSPSGLGVQPQHF; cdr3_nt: TGTGCCAGCTCCCCATCGGGTTTAGGGGTTCAGCCCCAGCATTTT
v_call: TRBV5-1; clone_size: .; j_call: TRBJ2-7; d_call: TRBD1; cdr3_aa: CASSLDDRASSDEQYF; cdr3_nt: TGCGCCAGCAGCTTGGACGACAGGGCCAGTAGCGACGAGCAGTACTTC
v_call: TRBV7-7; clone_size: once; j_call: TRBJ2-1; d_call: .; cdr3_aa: CASSLTGTDQGEQFF; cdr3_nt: TGTGCTAGCAGCTTAACTGGGACGGACCAGGGGGAGCAGTTCTTC
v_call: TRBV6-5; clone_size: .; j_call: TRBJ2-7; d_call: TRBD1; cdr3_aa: CASSYARTGASYEQYF; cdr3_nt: TGTGCCAGCAGTTACGCCCGGACAGGGGCTTCCTACGAGCAGTACTTC
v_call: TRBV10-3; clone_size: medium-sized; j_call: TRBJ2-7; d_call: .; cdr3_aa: CAIWSGVPNYEQYF; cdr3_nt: TGTGCCATTTGGTCGGGAGTTCCTAACTACGAGCAGTACTTC
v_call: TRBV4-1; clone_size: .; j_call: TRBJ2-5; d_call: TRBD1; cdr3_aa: CASSPGQGGQETQYF; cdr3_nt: TGCGCCAGCAGCCCTGGACAGGGAGGCCAAGAGACCCAGTACTTC
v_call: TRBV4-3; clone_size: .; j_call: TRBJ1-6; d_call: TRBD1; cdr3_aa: CASSQTGALTPLHF; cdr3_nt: TGCGCCAGCAGTCAGACAGGGGCATTGACACCCCTCCACTTT
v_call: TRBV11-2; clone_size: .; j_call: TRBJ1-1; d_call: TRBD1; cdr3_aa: CASSLGGTENTEAFF; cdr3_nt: TGTGCCAGCAGCTTAGGGGGGACAGAGAACACTGAAGCTTTCTTT
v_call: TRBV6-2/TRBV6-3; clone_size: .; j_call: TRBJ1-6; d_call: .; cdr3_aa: CASSYSSADSYNSPLHF; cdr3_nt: TGTGCCAGCAGTTACTCGAGCGCCGACTCCTATAATTCACCCCTCCACTTT
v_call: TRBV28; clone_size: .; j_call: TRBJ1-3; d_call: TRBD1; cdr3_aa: CASRSGQSSSGNTIYF; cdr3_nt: TGTGCCAGCAGGTCGGGACAGTCGAGCTCTGGAAACACCATATATTTT
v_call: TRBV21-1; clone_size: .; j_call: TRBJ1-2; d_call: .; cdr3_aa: CASIKAGGPYGYTF; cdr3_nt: TGTGCCAGCATCAAGGCGGGGGGACCGTATGGCTACACCTTC
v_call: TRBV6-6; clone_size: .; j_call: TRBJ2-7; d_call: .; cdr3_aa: CASSYSGQSSYEQYF; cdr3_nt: TGTGCCAGCAGTTATTCCGGACAGTCCTCCTACGAGCAGTACTTC
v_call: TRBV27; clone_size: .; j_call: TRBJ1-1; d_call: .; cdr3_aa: CASKLRDTEAFF; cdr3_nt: TGTGCCAGCAAGCTGAGGGACACTGAAGCTTTCTTT
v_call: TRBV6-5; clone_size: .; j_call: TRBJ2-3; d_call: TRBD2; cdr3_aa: CASRLAGGPDTQYF; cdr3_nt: TGTGCCAGCAGACTAGCGGGGGGCCCAGATACGCAGTATTTT
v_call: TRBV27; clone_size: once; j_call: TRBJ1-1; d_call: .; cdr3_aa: CASSLDPLRTEAFF; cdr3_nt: TGTGCCAGCAGTTTGGATCCATTGAGGACTGAAGCTTTCTTT
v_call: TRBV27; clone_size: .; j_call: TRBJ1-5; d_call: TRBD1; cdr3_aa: CASDRESNQPQHF; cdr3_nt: TGTGCCAGCGACAGGGAGAGCAATCAGCCCCAGCATTTT
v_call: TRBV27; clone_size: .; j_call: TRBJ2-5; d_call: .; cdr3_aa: CASSLSGGGETQYF; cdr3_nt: TGTGCCAGCAGTTTATCGGGGGGAGGAGAGACCCAGTACTTC
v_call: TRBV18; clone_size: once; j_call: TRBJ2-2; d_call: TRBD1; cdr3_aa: CASSPTVAGGYTGELFF; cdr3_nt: TGTGCCAGCTCACCTACCGTGGCAGGGGGATACACCGGGGAGCTGTTTTTT
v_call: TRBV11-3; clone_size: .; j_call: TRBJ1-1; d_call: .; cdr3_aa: CASSPRGGPDINTEAFF; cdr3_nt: TGTGCCAGCAGCCCCCGGGGGGGACCGGACATAAACACTGAAGCTTTCTTT
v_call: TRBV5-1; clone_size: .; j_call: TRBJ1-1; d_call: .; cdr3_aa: CASSPLQGRNTEAFF; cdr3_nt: TGCGCCAGCAGCCCCCTCCAGGGGAGGAACACTGAAGCTTTCTTT
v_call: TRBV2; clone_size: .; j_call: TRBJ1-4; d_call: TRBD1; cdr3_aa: CASDRARGEKLFF; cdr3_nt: TGTGCCAGCGACAGGGCGAGGGGTGAAAAACTGTTTTTT
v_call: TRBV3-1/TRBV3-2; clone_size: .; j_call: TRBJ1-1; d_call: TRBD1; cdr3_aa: CASSQVYQGASEAFF; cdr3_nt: TGTGCCAGCAGCCAAGTTTACCAGGGGGCATCTGAAGCTTTCTTT
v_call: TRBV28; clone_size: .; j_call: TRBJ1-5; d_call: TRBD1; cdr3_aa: CASSLLGGIDRGDNQPQHF; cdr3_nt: TGTGCCAGCAGTTTATTAGGGGGTATAGACAGGGGTGACAATCAGCCCCAGCATTTT
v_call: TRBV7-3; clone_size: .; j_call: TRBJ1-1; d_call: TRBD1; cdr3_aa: CASSQGSRGIRMNTEAFF; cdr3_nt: TGTGCCAGCAGCCAAGGGAGCAGGGGGATCCGCATGAACACTGAAGCTTTCTTT